This T cell receptor beta chain was recorded in a study of blood T cell repertoires in COVID-19. Study summary: Sites across the United States, Italy and Spain contributed samples from acute and convalescent COVID-19. PBMCs, B-cell-depleted T cells, or T cells were the source of the cDNA or gDNA that made up the material.

Source study methods: Reference gene primer amplification gave nucleated cell count estimates. Repertoires were generated with immunoSEQ multiplex PCR, while TCRdb's copy carries only in-frame clones and drops some. Clone size and V and J calls were adopted from that table, with D and trimming inferred from the DNA. Altogether a few hundred thousand clones are present, 86% being singletons, with the ten largest covering around an eighth. This clone was seen a single time. Trimming stripped 5 bases from V and 5 bases from J, with 10 bases between. The CDR3 totals 13 residues. Per germline, CDR1 SGHAT and CDR2 FQNNGV.

The sequence was obtained from an older man with acute or convalescent COVID-19. The genes are TRBV11-2 and TRBJ2-1; D gene uncertain. The sequencing input was peripheral blood. In nucleotides, the CDR3 is TGTGCCAGCAGCCCACGCAGCGACAATGAGCAGTTCTTC. Its protein product is CASSPRSDNEQFF.